A selection of T cell receptor beta chains follows, all from one sample in a study of OX40 agonist ivuxolimab in advanced cancers. Generated by immunoSEQ multiplex PCR, the TCRdb table keeps only in-frame clones and is missing some. The profile shows 50,000 to 65,000 clones, around 90% of them singletons. Sequencing was performed on CD4+ or CD8+ T cells sorted from blood, taken in a trial of the OX40 agonist ivuxolimab. The receptor source for this set is an adult with an advanced solid tumor such as melanoma, head and neck, liver or kidney cancer. The conserved cysteine and the conserved F or W are not part of the CDR3 here. A D gene is named only where the DNA matches it firmly.

TRBV9	TRBJ2-7	TRBD1	ASSPFHGTGDEQY
TRBV7-9	TRBJ2-3	TRBD1	ASSFRTGVIDTQY
TRBV7-6	TRBJ2-3	.	ASSLEVGADTQY
TRBV6-6	TRBJ1-1	.	ASSPGGETEAF
TRBV5-1	TRBJ1-1	.	ASSLERQNTEAF
TRBV27	TRBJ2-3	TRBD2	ASSVLAGNTDTQY
TRBV7-9	TRBJ2-2	.	ASSSRTTSNTGELF
TRBV4-3	TRBJ2-7	TRBD1	ASSQDYGDRGLNEQY
TRBV2	TRBJ2-7	.	ASSIDPGSVYEQY
TRBV28	TRBJ2-7	.	ASSFRGARSYEQY
TRBV4-1	TRBJ1-4	.	ASSHSTGLELF
TRBV5-1	TRBJ2-1	.	ASSLGDSAYNEQF
TRBV11-2	TRBJ1-1	.	ASSGDTNTEAF
TRBV4-3	TRBJ2-7	.	ASSPSQGGEQY
TRBV27	TRBJ1-1	.	ASSILPRGFGTEAF
TRBV10-3	TRBJ1-1	.	AISAGRGDTEAF
TRBV2	TRBJ1-2	TRBD1	ASSGTGIGYGYT
TRBV4-3	TRBJ2-3	TRBD1	ASSLTGEFFADTQY
TRBV5-6	TRBJ2-1	.	ASSLGGDGYEQF
TRBV7-9	TRBJ2-5	TRBD2	ASSSLLAGDPVGQY
TRBV6-1	TRBJ1-1	.	ASSEVGRVNTEAF
TRBV4-3	TRBJ1-1	.	ASSQDLRDTEAF
TRBV27	TRBJ2-5	.	ASSANPSGGVSKETQY
TRBV15	TRBJ2-1	TRBD2	ATSRDWGLAGYNEQF
TRBV9	TRBJ2-7	.	ASSVAPGPYEQY
TRBV19	TRBJ2-7	TRBD1	ASSMGQGSYEQY
TRBV5-5	TRBJ1-1	.	ASSLEEIGAEAF
TRBV9	TRBJ2-7	TRBD2	ASSASSGGLAVYEQY
TRBV7-2	TRBJ1-2	TRBD1	ASSFGQGGYGYT
TRBV4-3	TRBJ1-1	.	ASSQHRSLMNTEAF
TRBV7-9	TRBJ1-4	.	ASSSPTGFDEKLF
TRBV7-9	TRBJ2-7	.	ASSTVGTASSYEQY
TRBV6-1	TRBJ2-7	TRBD2	ASSEAPTSGGAFDEQY
TRBV29-1	TRBJ1-4	.	SGTVDEKLF
TRBV27	TRBJ2-5	TRBD1	ASSFTGGIQETQY
TRBV28	TRBJ2-2	.	ASIDWTGELF
TRBV30	TRBJ2-7	.	AWRDIYEQY
TRBV7-6	TRBJ1-1	.	ASSLGGEFSTEAF
TRBV27	TRBJ1-1	.	ASSFGSGNTEAF
TRBV4-3	TRBJ1-1	TRBD1	ASSSQGAGTEAF
TRBV19	TRBJ1-5	.	ASSIRGGPAPNQPQH
TRBV6-6	TRBJ1-5	.	ASSSNEYQPQH
TRBV27	TRBJ2-1	TRBD2	ASTQAGAYNEQF
TRBV27	TRBJ1-1	TRBD1	ASTRQGVNTEAF
TRBV29-1	TRBJ1-2	TRBD1	SVEGMDRDLFYGYT
TRBV15	TRBJ2-7	.	ATSWAGNYEQY
TRBV7-9	TRBJ1-6	.	ASSSKVGVSSYNSPLH
TRBV28	TRBJ1-2	.	ASILQGANYGYT
TRBV2	TRBJ1-1	.	ASRRVESIPEAF
TRBV4-3	TRBJ2-7	.	ASSQVQGPVYEQY
TRBV28	TRBJ2-7	.	ASGIRGWGVHEQY
TRBV5-4	TRBJ1-1	TRBD1	ASSLGTGLGTEAF
TRBV6-4	TRBJ2-2	TRBD2	ASSDSGGSGTGELF
TRBV27	TRBJ2-7	.	ASSPTGPSYEQY
TRBV9	TRBJ1-2	.	ASSVEDGEVDT
TRBV7-9	TRBJ2-1	TRBD2	ASRTRLAGNEQF
TRBV9	TRBJ1-1	TRBD1	ASSGTGQGPEAF